A selection of T cell receptor beta chains follows, all from one sample in a study of blood T cell repertoires in COVID-19. This table comes from immunoSEQ multiplex PCR, and its TCRdb copy is limited to in-frame clones, with some not included. Of roughly 410,000 clones in the sample, around 87% were seen once. What was sequenced was peripheral blood. Receptor source: a woman aged 55-70 years with COVID-19, enrolled during active disease. Both conserved end residues are part of each CDR3. A D gene is named only where the DNA matches it firmly. Rows may omit the clone size; those that give it use once, few, many or a size class.

V gene	clone size	J gene	D gene	CDR3 protein	CDR3 DNA
TRBV27	NA	TRBJ1-3	NA	CASSLVAGLGNTIYF	TGTGCCAGCAGTTTAGTTGCGGGGCTCGGAAACACCATATATTTT
TRBV6-5	NA	TRBJ2-2	NA	CASTRRDGRTGELFF	TGTGCCAGCACCAGGCGGGACGGTCGGACCGGGGAGCTGTTTTTT
TRBV7-9	NA	TRBJ1-1	NA	CASSGRWAKSGGTEAFF	TGTGCCAGCAGCGGGAGGTGGGCTAAGAGTGGTGGCACTGAAGCTTTCTTT
TRBV19	few	TRBJ1-1	TRBD1	CASSEDRDTEAFF	TGTGCCAGTAGTGAGGACAGGGACACTGAAGCTTTCTTT
TRBV2	NA	TRBJ1-1	TRBD1	CASRGTGGLNTEAFF	TGTGCCAGCAGGGGGACAGGGGGCTTGAACACTGAAGCTTTCTTT
TRBV5-4	NA	TRBJ1-1	NA	CASRSLVGVNTEAFF	TGTGCCAGCAGGTCTCTCGTGGGCGTGAACACTGAAGCTTTCTTT
TRBV7-3	NA	TRBJ1-1	NA	CASSLGHPNTEAFF	TGTGCCAGCAGCTTAGGGCACCCGAACACTGAAGCTTTCTTT
TRBV3-1/TRBV3-2	NA	TRBJ1-6	NA	CASSQVGERGPLHF	TGTGCCAGCAGCCAAGTAGGGGAAAGGGGACCCCTCCACTTT
TRBV2	NA	TRBJ1-5	NA	CASSQDSNNQPQHF	TGTGCCAGCAGTCAAGACAGCAACAATCAGCCCCAGCATTTT
TRBV6-5	NA	TRBJ2-7	NA	CASGDRQGGEQYF	TGTGCCAGCGGGGACCGACAAGGGGGCGAGCAGTACTTC
TRBV6-5	few	TRBJ1-1	TRBD1	CASSFRTGNTEAFF	TGTGCCAGCAGTTTTCGGACAGGGAACACTGAAGCTTTCTTT
TRBV6-5	NA	TRBJ2-3	NA	CASSTTDTQYF	TGTGCCAGCAGTACTACAGATACGCAGTATTTT
TRBV5-6	NA	TRBJ1-2	TRBD1	CASSRLWDRSTSANYGYTF	TGTGCCAGCAGCCGCCTCTGGGACAGGTCCACAAGCGCTAACTATGGCTACACCTTC
TRBV7-6	NA	TRBJ1-2	NA	CASSPRGGGYTF	TGTGCCAGCAGCCCCCGCGGGGGTGGCTACACCTTC
TRBV28	NA	TRBJ2-5	NA	CASSLGGGPSQETQYF	TGTGCCAGCAGTCTCGGCGGCGGTCCCTCCCAAGAGACCCAGTACTTC
TRBV27	NA	TRBJ2-7	TRBD1	CASGRRPLDRVYEQYF	TGTGCCAGCGGACGTAGACCCTTGGACAGGGTGTACGAGCAGTACTTC
TRBV4-1	NA	TRBJ1-4	NA	CASSQDWRASEKLFF	TGCGCCAGCAGCCAAGATTGGAGGGCCAGTGAAAAACTGTTTTTT
TRBV7-7	once	TRBJ2-1	TRBD1	CASSFRGGTGINEQFF	TGTGCTAGCAGCTTCAGAGGTGGGACAGGGATCAATGAGCAGTTCTTC